This TCR beta chain came from a study of blood T cell repertoires in COVID-19. About the research overall: Whether acute or convalescent, the COVID-19 samples came from the United States, Italy and Spain. PBMCs, B-cell-depleted T cells, or T cells were the source of the cDNA or gDNA that made up the material.

CDR3 length equals 12 residues. V lost 5 bases and J lost 11; bases outside the gene matches: 5. CDR1 is LNHDA and CDR2 is SQIVND in the germline V gene (reference sequence). Method: immunoSEQ multiplex PCR; TCRdb's copy keeps in-frame clones and lacks some. The table lists 250,000 to 350,000 clones, roughly 89% of them singletons. V gene TRBV19 combines with J gene TRBJ2-1; 8 bases agree with TRBD1. The sample taken for sequencing was peripheral blood. The clonotype comes from a man in his thirties or forties with acute or convalescent COVID-19. CDR3 DNA: TGTGCCAGTAGTCTCGGGACAGGCCAGCAGTTCTTC. It is translated as CASSLGTGQQFF. Drawing the rest from reference TRBV19 and TRBJ2-1, the complete variable domain is DGGITQSPKYLFRKEGQNVTLSCEQNLNHDAMYWYRQDPGQGLRLIYYSQIVNDFQKGDIAEGYSVSREKKESFPLTVTSAQKNPTAFYLCASSLGTGQQFFGPGTRLTVL.